A selection of T cell receptor beta chains follows, all from one sample in a study of blood T cell repertoires in COVID-19. Libraries were prepared by immunoSEQ multiplex PCR; TCRdb keeps only in-frame clonotypes and omits some of them. The data show roughly 260,000 clones, roughly nine tenths seen once. The sequenced sample was PBMCs or T cells enriched from blood (not recorded which). Receptor source: a woman between 25 and 40 years old with acute COVID-19. CDR3s include the opening cysteine and the closing phenylalanine or tryptophan.

v_call	j_call	cdr3_aa
TRBV13	TRBJ2-7	CASSGTSGGASHEQYF
TRBV19	TRBJ2-1	CASRGGGILSYNEQFF
TRBV19	TRBJ2-7	CASSSNYEQYF
TRBV7-7	TRBJ2-5	CASSMDSQETQYF
TRBV6-5	TRBJ2-1	CASSQDRGPYNEQFF
TRBV11-2	TRBJ2-5	CASSLAGGPQETQYF
TRBV11-2	TRBJ1-6	CASRMTGGYSPLHF
TRBV11-2	TRBJ2-7	CASSFIASGSSYEQYF
TRBV28	TRBJ2-1	CASSSLLFVYNEQFF
TRBV28	TRBJ1-2	CASSTTASGYTF
TRBV6-6	TRBJ2-1	CASSYGTRDNEQFF
TRBV18	TRBJ2-5	CASSEYQETQYF
TRBV6-2/TRBV6-3	TRBJ2-1	CASSYLVAGGNEQFF
TRBV5-1	TRBJ2-7	CASKGGLGQGHEQYF
TRBV4-3	TRBJ2-2	CASSQGEAGGREELFF
TRBV6-5	TRBJ1-2	CASERQGAFGYGYTF
TRBV2	TRBJ2-2	CASAGLAGTGELFF
TRBV7-8	TRBJ2-5	CASNGNQETQYF
TRBV7-9	TRBJ2-5	CASSLIVSGGWETQYF
TRBV7-9	TRBJ2-1	CATTNSVNNEQFF
TRBV6-2/TRBV6-3	TRBJ1-4	CASSSWVDRGTNEKLFF
TRBV5-1	TRBJ2-3	CASRVQGTDTQYF
TRBV7-2	TRBJ2-1	CASSPASRGGVF
TRBV6-4	TRBJ1-6	CASSTPGQGFSPLHF
TRBV28	TRBJ2-7	CASRFQQGALNEQYF
TRBV11-1	TRBJ1-2	CASSAGQDYGYTF
TRBV19	TRBJ2-2	CASSAQGIAGELFF
TRBV5-1	TRBJ2-2	CASSAGTGTGELFF
TRBV5-4	TRBJ2-2	CASSPKTSGRANTGELFF
TRBV2	TRBJ2-2	CASSARQGGTGELFF
TRBV4-1	TRBJ1-1	CASGYREGDTEAFF
TRBV5-1	TRBJ2-7	CASSRLNRGSSYEQYF
TRBV5-8	TRBJ1-2	CASTQTRGVYGYTF
TRBV19	TRBJ1-1	CASSRGGQGMNTEAFF
TRBV10-1	TRBJ1-6	CASSRDRENSPLHF